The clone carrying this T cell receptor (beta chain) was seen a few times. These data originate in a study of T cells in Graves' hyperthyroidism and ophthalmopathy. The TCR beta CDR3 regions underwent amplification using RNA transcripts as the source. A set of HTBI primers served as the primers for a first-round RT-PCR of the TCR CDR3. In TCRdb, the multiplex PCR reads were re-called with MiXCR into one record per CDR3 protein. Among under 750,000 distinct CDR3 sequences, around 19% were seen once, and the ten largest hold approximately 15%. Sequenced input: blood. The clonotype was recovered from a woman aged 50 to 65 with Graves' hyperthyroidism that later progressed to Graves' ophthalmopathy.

CDR3 DNA: TGTGCCAGCAGCGTAGCCGGACATAGCACAGATACGCAGTATTTT. Translating it yields CASSVAGHSTDTQYF. The chain has TRBV9 and TRBJ2-3, with D possibly TRBD1 on 5 matching bases. The CDR3 has 15 residues. Per the germline V gene, CDR1 is SGDLS and CDR2 is YYNGEE. Trimming removed 0 bases from V and 0 bases from J, with 8 bases in between.